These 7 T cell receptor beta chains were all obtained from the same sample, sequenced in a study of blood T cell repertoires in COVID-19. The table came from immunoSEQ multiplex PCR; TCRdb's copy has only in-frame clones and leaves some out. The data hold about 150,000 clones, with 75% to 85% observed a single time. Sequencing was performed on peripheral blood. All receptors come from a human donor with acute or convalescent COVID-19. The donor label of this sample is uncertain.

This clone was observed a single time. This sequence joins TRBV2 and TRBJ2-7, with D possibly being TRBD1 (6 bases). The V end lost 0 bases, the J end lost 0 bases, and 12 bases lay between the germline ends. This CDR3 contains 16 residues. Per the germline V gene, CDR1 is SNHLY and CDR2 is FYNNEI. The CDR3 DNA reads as TGTGCCAGCAGTGAAGCGGGGACATCCTACTCCTACGAGCAGTACGTC. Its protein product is CASSEAGTSYSYEQYV.

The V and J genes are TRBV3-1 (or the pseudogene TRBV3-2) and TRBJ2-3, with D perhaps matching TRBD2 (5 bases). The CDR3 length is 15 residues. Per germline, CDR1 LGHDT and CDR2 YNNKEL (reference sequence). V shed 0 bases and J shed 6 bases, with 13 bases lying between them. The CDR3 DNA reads TGTGCCAGCAGCCAAGAATGGGATCCGGGGGATACGCAGTATTTT. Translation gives CASSQEWDPGDTQYF.

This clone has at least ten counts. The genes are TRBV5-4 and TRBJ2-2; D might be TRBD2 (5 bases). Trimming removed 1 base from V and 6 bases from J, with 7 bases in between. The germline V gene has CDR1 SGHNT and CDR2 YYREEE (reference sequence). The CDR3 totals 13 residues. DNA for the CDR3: TGTGCCAGCAGCTTGTCTAGCTCCGGGGAGCTGTTTTTT. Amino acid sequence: CASSLSSSGELFF.

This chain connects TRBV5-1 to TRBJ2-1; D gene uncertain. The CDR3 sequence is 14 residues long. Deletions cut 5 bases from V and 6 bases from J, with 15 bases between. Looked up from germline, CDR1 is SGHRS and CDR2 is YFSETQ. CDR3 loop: CASSPGSSSNEQFF. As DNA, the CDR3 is TGCGCCAGCAGTCCCGGGTCTTCGTCCAATGAGCAGTTCTTC.

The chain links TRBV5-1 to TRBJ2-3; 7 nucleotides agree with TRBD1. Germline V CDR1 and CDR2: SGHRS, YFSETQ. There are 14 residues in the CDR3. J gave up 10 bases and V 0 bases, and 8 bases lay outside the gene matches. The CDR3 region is CASSLARQGTAQYF. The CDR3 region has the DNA TGCGCCAGCAGCTTGGCCCGACAGGGAACGGCGCAGTATTTT.

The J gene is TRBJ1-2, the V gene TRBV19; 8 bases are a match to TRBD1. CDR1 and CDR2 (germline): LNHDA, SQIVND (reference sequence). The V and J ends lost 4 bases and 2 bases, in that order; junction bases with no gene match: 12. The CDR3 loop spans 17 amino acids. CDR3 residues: CASSSYLSDRANYGYTF. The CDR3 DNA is TGTGCCAGTAGTAGCTATCTCTCGGACAGGGCAAACTATGGCTACACCTTC.

The DNA for the CDR3 is TGTGCCAGCAGCTTGTGGCAGGTGGGCAATCAGCCCCAGCATTTT. Translated: CASSLWQVGNQPQHF. The chain combines TRBV5-5 with TRBJ1-5; no clear D. The CDR3 is made up of 15 amino acids. Trimming pared 1 base from V and 2 bases from J, leaving 10 bases between. CDR1 is SGHKS and CDR2 is YYEKEE in the germline V gene (reference sequence).